The rows below give T cell receptor beta chains drawn from one sample of a study of cytomegalovirus exposure and HLA in healthy donors. Data came from immunoSEQ multiplex PCR; TCRdb stores just in-frame clones and leaves some out. This sample has 170,000 or so clones, with roughly 87% found just once. The sequencing sample was made of PBMCs. All receptors come from a woman between 45 and 60 years old in good health and CMV-seronegative. CDR3s include the opening cysteine and the closing phenylalanine or tryptophan. Fields, in order: D gene, J gene, V gene, clone size, CDR3 protein, CDR3 DNA. D genes are given only for firm matches. Expanded clones get a size class; other rows say once, few or many, or leave the size out.

d_call: -; j_call: TRBJ1-1; v_call: TRBV15; clone_size: -; cdr3_aa: CATSRDRVNTEAFF; cdr3_nt: TGTGCCACCAGCAGAGACAGGGTGAACACTGAAGCTTTCTTT
d_call: TRBD1; j_call: TRBJ2-4; v_call: TRBV28; clone_size: -; cdr3_aa: CASEARGQPPSAKNIQYF; cdr3_nt: TGTGCCAGCGAGGCCCGGGGACAGCCCCCTTCTGCCAAAAACATTCAGTACTTC
d_call: TRBD1; j_call: TRBJ1-5; v_call: TRBV27; clone_size: -; cdr3_aa: CASGLPPGQGLGPQHF; cdr3_nt: TGTGCCAGCGGCCTACCCCCTGGACAGGGGCTTGGGCCCCAGCATTTT
d_call: -; j_call: TRBJ2-7; v_call: TRBV6-1; clone_size: -; cdr3_aa: CASRTGSSYEQYF; cdr3_nt: TGTGCCAGCAGGACAGGAAGCTCCTACGAGCAGTACTTC
d_call: TRBD2; j_call: TRBJ2-1; v_call: TRBV11-2; clone_size: few; cdr3_aa: CASSLLADSYNEQFF; cdr3_nt: TGTGCCAGCAGCTTACTAGCGGACTCCTACAATGAGCAGTTCTTC
d_call: TRBD1; j_call: TRBJ2-5; v_call: TRBV5-8; clone_size: -; cdr3_aa: CASSPGTEGFSETQYF; cdr3_nt: TGTGCCAGCAGCCCAGGGACAGAGGGTTTTTCTGAGACCCAGTACTTC
d_call: TRBD1; j_call: TRBJ1-1; v_call: TRBV28; clone_size: -; cdr3_aa: CASSLAGGAGTEAFF; cdr3_nt: TGTGCCAGCAGTTTGGCAGGGGGCGCGGGCACTGAAGCTTTCTTT
d_call: -; j_call: TRBJ1-2; v_call: TRBV20-1; clone_size: -; cdr3_aa: CSARDLAGF; cdr3_nt: TGCAGTGCTAGAGACTTAGCGGGCTTC
d_call: TRBD2; j_call: TRBJ2-1; v_call: TRBV27; clone_size: -; cdr3_aa: CASSSGLGAYNEQFF; cdr3_nt: TGTGCCAGCAGTTCGGGACTAGGGGCGTACAATGAGCAGTTCTTC
d_call: TRBD1; j_call: TRBJ2-5; v_call: TRBV4-1; clone_size: -; cdr3_aa: CASSQAGTGEETQYF; cdr3_nt: TGCGCCAGCAGCCAGGCCGGGACAGGGGAAGAGACCCAGTACTTC
d_call: -; j_call: TRBJ1-5; v_call: TRBV27; clone_size: -; cdr3_aa: CASSRDRSNQPQHF; cdr3_nt: TGTGCCAGCAGTCGTGACAGAAGCAATCAGCCCCAGCATTTT
d_call: TRBD1; j_call: TRBJ2-7; v_call: TRBV7-2; clone_size: -; cdr3_aa: CASSLVGTDYEQYF; cdr3_nt: TGTGCCAGCAGCTTAGTTGGGACAGACTACGAGCAGTACTTC
d_call: TRBD1; j_call: TRBJ1-5; v_call: TRBV7-2; clone_size: -; cdr3_aa: CASSLSWSSGGNQPQHF; cdr3_nt: TGTGCCAGCAGCTTAAGCTGGTCCTCAGGGGGAAATCAGCCCCAGCATTTT
d_call: -; j_call: TRBJ1-3; v_call: TRBV18; clone_size: -; cdr3_aa: CASSAASSGNTIYF; cdr3_nt: TGTGCCAGTTCCGCGGCAAGCTCTGGAAACACCATATATTTT
d_call: TRBD2; j_call: TRBJ2-1; v_call: TRBV5-1; clone_size: once; cdr3_aa: CASSFSGPPYNEQFF; cdr3_nt: TGCGCCAGCAGCTTTAGCGGGCCGCCCTACAATGAGCAGTTCTTC
d_call: -; j_call: TRBJ1-5; v_call: TRBV7-9; clone_size: -; cdr3_aa: CATTGAGGQPQHF; cdr3_nt: TGTGCCACAACGGGGGCGGGAGGACAGCCCCAGCATTTT
d_call: -; j_call: TRBJ1-1; v_call: TRBV7-2; clone_size: -; cdr3_aa: CASSLAADPNTEAFF; cdr3_nt: TGTGCCAGCAGCTTAGCAGCTGATCCTAACACTGAAGCTTTCTTT
d_call: TRBD2; j_call: TRBJ2-7; v_call: TRBV27; clone_size: -; cdr3_aa: CASRSTSGRGGEQYF; cdr3_nt: TGTGCCAGCAGATCGACTAGCGGGAGGGGCGGGGAGCAGTACTTC
d_call: TRBD1; j_call: TRBJ2-1; v_call: TRBV28; clone_size: -; cdr3_aa: CASSYPTGVYSYNEQFF; cdr3_nt: TGTGCCAGCAGTTACCCGACAGGGGTTTACTCCTACAATGAGCAGTTCTTC
d_call: TRBD2; j_call: TRBJ2-5; v_call: TRBV29-1; clone_size: once; cdr3_aa: CSAALRTSGVGETQYF; cdr3_nt: TGCAGCGCTGCACTTCGGACTAGCGGGGTCGGAGAGACCCAGTACTTC
d_call: TRBD2; j_call: TRBJ2-1; v_call: TRBV15; clone_size: -; cdr3_aa: CATSRAPGLGGRWSYNEQFF; cdr3_nt: TGTGCCACCAGCAGGGCCCCGGGGTTGGGCGGGAGGTGGTCCTACAATGAGCAGTTCTTC
d_call: -; j_call: TRBJ1-2; v_call: TRBV7-2; clone_size: -; cdr3_aa: CASSLDRERGYTF; cdr3_nt: TGTGCCAGCAGCTTAGACAGGGAGAGAGGCTACACCTTC
d_call: TRBD2; j_call: TRBJ2-3; v_call: TRBV9; clone_size: few; cdr3_aa: CASSVGVAGVSDTQYF; cdr3_nt: TGTGCCAGCAGCGTAGGAGTAGCGGGAGTTTCAGATACGCAGTATTTT
d_call: -; j_call: TRBJ1-3; v_call: TRBV5-6; clone_size: -; cdr3_aa: CASSFQGSLGNTIYF; cdr3_nt: TGTGCCAGCAGCTTCCAGGGGAGTCTTGGAAACACCATATATTTT
d_call: -; j_call: TRBJ2-3; v_call: TRBV7-6; clone_size: -; cdr3_aa: CASSPNEDTQYF; cdr3_nt: TGTGCCAGCAGCCCCAACGAGGATACGCAGTATTTT
d_call: TRBD1; j_call: TRBJ1-2; v_call: TRBV18; clone_size: -; cdr3_aa: CASSTDRATYGYTF; cdr3_nt: TGTGCCAGCTCAACGGACAGGGCGACCTATGGCTACACCTTC
d_call: TRBD2; j_call: TRBJ2-1; v_call: TRBV7-6; clone_size: -; cdr3_aa: CASSYKTGTTNNEQFF; cdr3_nt: TGTGCCAGCAGCTACAAGACCGGGACTACCAACAATGAGCAGTTCTTC
d_call: TRBD1; j_call: TRBJ2-7; v_call: TRBV6-5; clone_size: -; cdr3_aa: CASSRLGGYDEQYF; cdr3_nt: TGTGCCAGCAGTCGCCTAGGGGGCTACGACGAGCAGTACTTC
d_call: TRBD1; j_call: TRBJ2-2; v_call: TRBV5-4; clone_size: -; cdr3_aa: CASSLGGTVNTGELFF; cdr3_nt: TGTGCCAGCAGCTTGGGAGGGACAGTAAACACCGGGGAGCTGTTTTTT
d_call: TRBD2; j_call: TRBJ2-2; v_call: TRBV7-3; clone_size: few; cdr3_aa: CASSSGGSTGELFF; cdr3_nt: TGTGCCAGCAGCTCGGGGGGGAGCACCGGGGAGCTGTTTTTT
d_call: -; j_call: TRBJ1-5; v_call: TRBV7-9; clone_size: -; cdr3_aa: CASSLVEGPQHF; cdr3_nt: TGTGCCAGCAGCTTAGTAGAGGGGCCCCAGCATTTT
d_call: -; j_call: TRBJ2-3; v_call: TRBV4-2; clone_size: -; cdr3_aa: CASSQDSGHTDTQYF; cdr3_nt: TGTGCCAGCAGCCAAGACTCGGGACACACAGATACGCAGTATTTT
d_call: TRBD1; j_call: TRBJ2-7; v_call: TRBV6-5; clone_size: -; cdr3_aa: CASKRGQGSYEQYF; cdr3_nt: TGTGCCAGCAAAAGGGGGCAGGGCTCCTACGAGCAGTACTTC
d_call: TRBD1; j_call: TRBJ1-3; v_call: TRBV9; clone_size: -; cdr3_aa: CASSPGQAGNTIYF; cdr3_nt: TGTGCCAGCAGCCCAGGACAGGCTGGAAACACCATATATTTT
d_call: -; j_call: TRBJ2-1; v_call: TRBV11-1; clone_size: -; cdr3_aa: CASSLDPLGRGNEQFF; cdr3_nt: TGTGCCAGCAGCTTAGACCCCCTTGGGCGGGGTAATGAGCAGTTCTTC
d_call: TRBD1; j_call: TRBJ2-2; v_call: TRBV6-6; clone_size: -; cdr3_aa: CASSGTGVGTGELFF; cdr3_nt: TGTGCCAGCAGTGGAACAGGGGTGGGCACCGGGGAGCTGTTTTTT
d_call: -; j_call: TRBJ2-7; v_call: TRBV6-4; clone_size: few; cdr3_aa: CASRGCYEQYF; cdr3_nt: TGTGCCAGCAGGGGCTGCTACGAGCAGTACTTC
d_call: TRBD1; j_call: TRBJ2-5; v_call: TRBV19; clone_size: -; cdr3_aa: CASNTGTGGRETQYF; cdr3_nt: TGTGCCAGTAATACCGGGACAGGGGGCCGGGAGACCCAGTACTTC
d_call: TRBD1; j_call: TRBJ2-1; v_call: TRBV7-8; clone_size: -; cdr3_aa: CASLVGDRTPNEQFF; cdr3_nt: TGTGCCAGCCTAGTAGGGGACAGGACCCCCAATGAGCAGTTCTTC
d_call: TRBD2; j_call: TRBJ2-7; v_call: TRBV10-3; clone_size: -; cdr3_aa: CAISDGSGSFYEQYF; cdr3_nt: TGTGCCATCAGTGATGGTAGCGGGAGCTTCTACGAGCAGTACTTC
d_call: -; j_call: TRBJ1-1; v_call: TRBV5-6; clone_size: -; cdr3_aa: CASSLGGQPNTEAFF; cdr3_nt: TGTGCCAGCAGCTTGGGCGGGCAGCCGAACACTGAAGCTTTCTTT
d_call: TRBD2; j_call: TRBJ2-7; v_call: TRBV5-1; clone_size: -; cdr3_aa: CASSLASGRMEQYF; cdr3_nt: TGCGCCAGCAGCTTGGCTAGCGGGAGAATGGAGCAGTACTTC
d_call: -; j_call: TRBJ2-7; v_call: TRBV4-3; clone_size: -; cdr3_aa: CASSQDPGSSEQYF; cdr3_nt: TGCGCCAGCAGCCAAGACCCAGGTTCAAGCGAGCAGTACTTC
d_call: -; j_call: TRBJ1-1; v_call: TRBV6-5; clone_size: -; cdr3_aa: CASSYDSLTEAFF; cdr3_nt: TGTGCCAGCAGTTACGACAGCCTCACTGAAGCTTTCTTT
d_call: TRBD2; j_call: TRBJ2-1; v_call: TRBV6-5; clone_size: -; cdr3_aa: CASTNGGYGEQFF; cdr3_nt: TGTGCCAGCACCAACGGGGGGTACGGTGAGCAGTTCTTC
d_call: -; j_call: TRBJ2-2; v_call: TRBV5-1; clone_size: few; cdr3_aa: CASKAGQNTGELFF; cdr3_nt: TGCGCCAGCAAGGCAGGACAAAACACCGGGGAGCTGTTTTTT
d_call: TRBD1; j_call: TRBJ1-5; v_call: TRBV5-1; clone_size: -; cdr3_aa: CASSYSTGGNQPQHF; cdr3_nt: TGCGCCAGCAGCTACTCAACAGGGGGCAATCAGCCCCAGCATTTT
d_call: -; j_call: TRBJ2-3; v_call: TRBV4-3; clone_size: few; cdr3_aa: CASSLRGRTITDTQYF; cdr3_nt: TGCGCCAGCAGCCTTAGGGGGAGAACTATCACAGATACGCAGTATTTT
d_call: TRBD1; j_call: TRBJ2-7; v_call: TRBV27; clone_size: -; cdr3_aa: CASSLRANRDRGNYEQYF; cdr3_nt: TGTGCCAGCAGTTTGAGGGCGAACCGGGACAGGGGGAACTACGAGCAGTACTTC
d_call: -; j_call: TRBJ2-5; v_call: TRBV2; clone_size: -; cdr3_aa: CASSPQETQYF; cdr3_nt: TGTGCCAGCAGTCCTCAAGAGACCCAGTACTTC
d_call: -; j_call: TRBJ2-1; v_call: TRBV18; clone_size: few; cdr3_aa: CASSLQGINEQFF; cdr3_nt: TGTGCCAGCTCACTTCAGGGGATCAATGAGCAGTTCTTC
d_call: -; j_call: TRBJ2-7; v_call: TRBV7-8; clone_size: -; cdr3_aa: CASSLQGRMGYEQYF; cdr3_nt: TGTGCCAGCAGCTTACAGGGTCGGATGGGCTACGAGCAGTACTTC
d_call: -; j_call: TRBJ2-7; v_call: TRBV11-1; clone_size: -; cdr3_aa: CASSIDRSEQYF; cdr3_nt: TGTGCCAGCAGCATAGACAGGTCCGAGCAGTACTTC
d_call: -; j_call: TRBJ2-4; v_call: TRBV19; clone_size: -; cdr3_aa: CASSIGDTLAKNIQYF; cdr3_nt: TGTGCCAGTAGTATTGGGGACACACTAGCCAAAAACATTCAGTACTTC
d_call: TRBD2; j_call: TRBJ2-7; v_call: TRBV2; clone_size: few; cdr3_aa: CASGGTSGSNEQYF; cdr3_nt: TGTGCCAGCGGGGGGACTAGCGGGAGCAACGAGCAGTACTTC
d_call: -; j_call: TRBJ2-7; v_call: TRBV20-1; clone_size: -; cdr3_aa: CSGAGPYEQYF; cdr3_nt: TGCAGTGGGGCAGGGCCCTACGAGCAGTACTTC
d_call: TRBD1; j_call: TRBJ2-7; v_call: TRBV7-9; clone_size: once; cdr3_aa: CASSLGTGPLYEQYF; cdr3_nt: TGTGCCAGCAGCTTAGGGACAGGGCCCCTCTACGAGCAGTACTTC
d_call: -; j_call: TRBJ2-1; v_call: TRBV5-1; clone_size: -; cdr3_aa: CASSLGSFSYNEQFF; cdr3_nt: TGCGCCAGCAGCCTGGGGAGCTTTTCCTACAATGAGCAGTTCTTC
d_call: TRBD2; j_call: TRBJ2-2; v_call: TRBV28; clone_size: once; cdr3_aa: CASRTSAQIDTGELFF; cdr3_nt: TGTGCCAGCAGGACTAGCGCGCAGATCGACACCGGGGAGCTGTTTTTT